In its sample, the clone carrying this T cell receptor beta chain was seen a few times. No antigen is known for it. This entry comes from a study of blood T cells in healthy people across ages. General study results and limits: Calculation of diversity from one million T cells yielded estimates considered to be underestimates.

Germline V gene sequence: CDR1 DFQATT, CDR2 SNEGSKA (reference sequence). The J segment lost 0 bases and the V segment lost 2 bases, leaving 9 bases of the junction unmatched. This CDR3 spans 18 amino acids. A second PCR of about 6 to 12 cycles used a sample-barcoded 5' primer and a J-beta primer mix. TCRdb reprocessed the 5' RACE reads via MiXCR and lists one record per CDR3 protein. Seen here are 1.5 million to 2 million distinct CDR3 sequences, roughly 50% observed once, and the top ten hold 2% to 2.5%. This clonotype was obtained from a woman between 40 and 55 years old in good health. The V and J genes are TRBV20-1 and TRBJ2-1, with TRBD2 matching over 11 bases. Sample: blood. CDR3 region: CSARPTSGDLSSYNEQFF. CDR3 nucleotides: TGCAGTGCTAGACCGACTAGCGGGGATCTCAGCTCCTACAATGAGCAGTTCTTC.